The 18 T cell receptor beta chains listed next were all sequenced from one sample in a study of cytomegalovirus exposure and HLA in healthy donors. Researchers ran the PCR with 60 Vbeta and 13 Jbeta primers. Profiled with immunoSEQ multiplex PCR; TCRdb holds only in-frame clones, not every one. The data show approximately 220,000 clones, 82% seen once. The specimen sequenced was PBMCs. The source is a man aged 35 to 55 in good health and CMV-seropositive.

This clone was observed a few times. V and J are TRBV5-1 and TRBJ1-1; D perhaps matches TRBD1 (5 bases). The CDR3 loop spans 16 amino acids. V gave up 4 bases and J gave up 4 bases, with 20 bases separating them. Per germline, CDR1 SGHRS and CDR2 YFSETQ. This CDR3 reads CASSPTPARVGTEAFF. DNA for the CDR3: TGCGCCAGCAGCCCCACCCCGGCCAGGGTGGGCACTGAAGCTTTCTTT.

The chain couples TRBV7-3 to TRBJ2-1; D may be TRBD2 (6 bases). This CDR3 is built from 13 residues. V was trimmed by 5 bases and J by 5 bases, leaving 10 bases between them. CDR1 is SGHTA, CDR2 FQGTGA, per germline. The chain's CDR3 is CASSPPGDNEQFF. The DNA of the CDR3 is TGTGCCAGCAGCCCTCCGGGGGACAATGAGCAGTTCTTC.

This clone has just one count. The genes are TRBV5-6 and TRBJ1-5; TRBD1 matches 8 bases. Trimming removed 4 bases from V and 1 base from J; junction bases left unmatched: 10. The germline gives CDR1 SGHDT, CDR2 YYEEEE. The CDR3 runs 17 residues. The CDR3 DNA reads as TGTGCCAGCAGCCTCACCGCGGGACAGGTGAGCAATCAGCCCCAGCATTTT. As protein: CASSLTAGQVSNQPQHF. Variable domain in full (rest from reference TRBV5-6 and TRBJ1-5): DAGVTQSPTHLIKTRGQQVTLRCSPKSGHDTVSWYQQALGQGPQFIFQYYEEEERQRGNFPDRFSGHQFPNYSSELNVNALLLGDSALYLCASSLTAGQVSNQPQHFGDGTRLSIL.

The J gene is TRBJ2-1, the V gene TRBV7-3; no clear D. With 2 bases removed from V and 6 bases from J, the gap between germline ends came to 11 bases. This CDR3 comprises 14 residues. Germline-derived CDR1 and CDR2 are SGHTA and FQGTGA. This CDR3 reads CASSLQASGNEQFF. The CDR3 DNA sequence: TGTGCCAGCAGCTTACAGGCGTCCGGCAATGAGCAGTTCTTC.

The V call is TRBV7-3, the J call TRBJ2-1, with TRBD2 matching 11 bases. There are 15 residues in the CDR3. The V and J ends lost 4 bases and 6 bases, in that order; junction bases with no gene match: 5. The germline CDR1 and CDR2 sequences are SGHTA and FQGTGA. For the CDR3, the DNA is TGTGCCAGCAGCTACTCGGGACTAGCGGTCAATGAGCAGTTCTTC. Protein: CASSYSGLAVNEQFF. Using reference TRBV7-3 and TRBJ2-1 for the parts outside the CDR3, the full variable domain is GAGVSQTPSNKVTEKGKYVELRCDPISGHTALYWYRQSLGQGPEFLIYFQGTGAADDSGLPNDRFFAVRPEGSVSTLKIQRTERGDSAVYLCASSYSGLAVNEQFFGPGTRLTVL.

The chain recombines TRBV5-1 with TRBJ2-1; the match to TRBD2 covers 15 bases. Trimming at V came to 1 base and at J to 0 bases, leaving 14 bases not matched to a gene. This CDR3 has 22 amino acids. Germline loops: CDR1 SGHRS, CDR2 YFSETQ. CDR3 coding DNA: TGCGCCAGCAGCTTGTTGGGACTAGCGGGAGGCTCGGGCCCGAGCTCCTACAATGAGCAGTTCTTC. Protein: CASSLLGLAGGSGPSSYNEQFF. The entire variable domain, with the rest obtained from reference TRBV5-1 and TRBJ2-1, is as follows: KAGVTQTPRYLIKTRGQQVTLSCSPISGHRSVSWYQQTPGQGLQFLFEYFSETQRNKGNFPGRFSGRQFSNSRSEMNVSTLELGDSALYLCASSLLGLAGGSGPSSYNEQFFGPGTRLTVL.

The gene calls are TRBV4-1 and TRBJ1-4, with no clear D. Germline lookup yields CDR1 MGHRA and CDR2 YSYEKL. Deletions cut 2 bases from V and 5 bases from J, with 9 bases between. There are 14 residues in the CDR3. CDR3 bases: TGCGCCAGCAGCCAACCTACCTCCAATGAAAAACTGTTTTTT. Its protein product is CASSQPTSNEKLFF.

CDR3 in amino acids: CASSPTGTPYEQYF. The CDR3 DNA reads TGTGCCAGCAGTCCAACCGGGACACCCTACGAGCAGTACTTC. The chain has TRBV2 and TRBJ2-7; maybe TRBD1 (6 bases). The ends were cut back, 5 bases at V and 2 bases at J, with 13 bases in the middle. Germline V gene lookup returns CDR1 SNHLY and CDR2 FYNNEI. The CDR3 totals 14 residues.

This sequence joins TRBV5-5 and TRBJ1-5, with 7 bases matching TRBD1. Germline V gene data show CDR1 as SGHKS and CDR2 as YYEKEE (reference sequence). This CDR3 region has 15 residues. The V gene end was trimmed by 2 bases and the J gene end by 1 base; junction bases not matched to a gene: 3. CDR3 loop: CASSLLTGSNQPQHF. CDR3 nucleotides: TGTGCCAGCAGCTTACTGACAGGGAGCAATCAGCCCCAGCATTTT.

The chain uses TRBV4-1 and TRBJ1-1; 8 bases are shared with TRBD1. Per the germline V gene, CDR1 is MGHRA and CDR2 is YSYEKL. The CDR3 length is 18 residues. The trim removed 0 bases at V and 2 bases at J, leaving 11 bases unmatched. CDR3 region: CASSQDDIRQGPNTEAFF. The CDR3 DNA follows: TGCGCCAGCAGCCAAGATGACATCCGACAGGGGCCAAACACTGAAGCTTTCTTT.

V is TRBV5-1 and J is TRBJ1-1, with D possibly TRBD1 on 6 matching bases. V lost 0 bases and J lost 5, with 17 bases in between. The CDR3 has 16 residues. Germline CDR1 is SGHRS and CDR2 is YFSETQ. In nucleotides, the CDR3 is TGCGCCAGCAGCTTGGCCCCCAGGGGCGTGGGGACTGAAGCTTTCTTT. The encoded protein is CASSLAPRGVGTEAFF.

This clone is a singleton in its sample. The rearrangement uses TRBV18 and TRBJ1-1, with a tentative D call TRBD1 (6 bases). Trimming left V 6 bases short and J 11 bases short, with 13 bases between. The germline CDR1 and CDR2 sequences are KGHSH and LQKENI. The CDR3 is 11 residues long. The CDR3 bases are TGTGCCAGCTCCGACAGGCTGTGGGCTTTCTTT. Residues: CASSDRLWAFF.

The gene calls are TRBV6-5 and TRBJ1-5; D is unclear. Germline CDR1 reads MNHEY; CDR2 reads SVGAGI. The ends were cut back, 5 bases at V and 4 bases at J, with 9 bases in the middle. CDR3 length: 13 amino acids. CDR3 sequence reads: CASSRNGNQPQHF. CDR3 DNA: TGTGCCAGCAGTCGGAACGGGAATCAGCCCCAGCATTTT.

The V call is TRBV9, the J call TRBJ1-3; D gene uncertain. The CDR3 consists of 16 residues. V gave up 0 bases and J gave up 0 bases, with 10 bases separating them. Germline CDR1 is SGDLS and CDR2 is YYNGEE. DNA for the CDR3: TGTGCCAGCAGCGTAGATCCCCCCAGCTCTGGAAACACCATATATTTT. This codes for CASSVDPPSSGNTIYF.

This chain uses TRBV27 with TRBJ2-1; 9 bases are a match to TRBD1. This CDR3 spans 15 amino acids. The ends lost 6 bases at V and 15 bases at J; junction bases unmatched: 18. CDR1 and CDR2 from the germline V gene are MNHEY and SMNVEV (reference sequence). CDR3 coding DNA: TGTGCCAGCAGATCAAACCGGGACAGGGTACGTAATGTGTTCTTC. Its protein product is CASRSNRDRVRNVFF.

The J gene is TRBJ2-2, the V gene TRBV5-4; the match to TRBD2 covers 9 bases. Germline V gene data show CDR1 as SGHNT and CDR2 as YYREEE (reference sequence). The CDR3 is 17 residues long. The V gene end was trimmed by 2 bases and the J gene end by 1 base; junction bases not matched to a gene: 6. CDR3 loop: CASSFLPSGMNTGELFF. The CDR3 bases are TGTGCCAGCAGCTTCCTCCCTAGCGGGATGAACACCGGGGAGCTGTTTTTT.

Only one count was recorded for this clone. CDR3 amino acids: CASSDGGLAGHNEQFF. CDR3 DNA: TGTGCCAGCAGTGACGGGGGACTAGCGGGCCACAATGAGCAGTTCTTC. The chain employs TRBV25-1 and TRBJ2-1; the match to TRBD2 covers 12 bases. CDR3 length equals 16 residues. In germline, CDR1 is MGHDK, CDR2 SYGVNS. V was pared by 3 bases and J by 5 bases, with 5 bases of the junction left unmatched.

The chain joins TRBV6-6 to TRBJ1-5, with D uncertain. The CDR3 has 12 amino acids. From germline, CDR1 is MNHNY and CDR2 SVGAGI (reference sequence). V was pared by 5 bases and J by 4 bases, with 6 bases between. The CDR3 spells CASSPFNQPQHF. The DNA for the CDR3 is TGTGCCAGCAGTCCCTTTAATCAGCCCCAGCATTTT.